This T cell receptor (beta chain) is drawn from a study of blood T cell repertoires in COVID-19. Across the study: Both acute and convalescent COVID-19 samples were obtained from the United States, Italy and Spain.

Measured with immunoSEQ multiplex PCR; TCRdb has only the in-frame clones, and not every one. Here the sample spans some 100,000 clones, about 89% being singletons. The CDR3 has 15 amino acids. The germline V gene has CDR1 SNHLY and CDR2 FYNNEI. With 6 bases clipped from V and 0 bases from J, the junction kept 4 bases outside the gene matches. The rearrangement links TRBV2 to TRBJ2-1; 8 bases are a match to TRBD2. This TCR was recovered from a man aged 60 to 69 with acute or convalescent COVID-19. The sample comprised peripheral blood. This CDR3 is CASRGSGSSYNEQFF. The DNA of the CDR3 is TGTGCCAGCAGGGGAAGCGGGAGCTCCTACAATGAGCAGTTCTTC.